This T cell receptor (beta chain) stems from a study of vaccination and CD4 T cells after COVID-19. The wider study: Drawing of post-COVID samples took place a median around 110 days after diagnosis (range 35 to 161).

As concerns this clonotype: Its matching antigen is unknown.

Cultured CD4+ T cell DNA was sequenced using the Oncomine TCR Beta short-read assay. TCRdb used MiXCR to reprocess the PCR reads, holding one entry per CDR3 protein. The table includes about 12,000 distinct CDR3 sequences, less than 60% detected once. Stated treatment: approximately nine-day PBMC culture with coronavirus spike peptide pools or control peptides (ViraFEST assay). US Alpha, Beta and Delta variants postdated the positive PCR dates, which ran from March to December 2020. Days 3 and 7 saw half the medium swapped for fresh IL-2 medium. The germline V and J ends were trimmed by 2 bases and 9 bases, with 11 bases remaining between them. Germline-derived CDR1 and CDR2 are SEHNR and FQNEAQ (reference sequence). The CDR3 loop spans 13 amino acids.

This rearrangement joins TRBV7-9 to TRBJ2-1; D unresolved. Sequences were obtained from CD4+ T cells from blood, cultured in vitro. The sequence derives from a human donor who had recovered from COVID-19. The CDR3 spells CASSLQEFREQFF. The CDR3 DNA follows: TGTGCCAGCAGCTTACAGGAATTTCGTGAGCAGTTCTTC.